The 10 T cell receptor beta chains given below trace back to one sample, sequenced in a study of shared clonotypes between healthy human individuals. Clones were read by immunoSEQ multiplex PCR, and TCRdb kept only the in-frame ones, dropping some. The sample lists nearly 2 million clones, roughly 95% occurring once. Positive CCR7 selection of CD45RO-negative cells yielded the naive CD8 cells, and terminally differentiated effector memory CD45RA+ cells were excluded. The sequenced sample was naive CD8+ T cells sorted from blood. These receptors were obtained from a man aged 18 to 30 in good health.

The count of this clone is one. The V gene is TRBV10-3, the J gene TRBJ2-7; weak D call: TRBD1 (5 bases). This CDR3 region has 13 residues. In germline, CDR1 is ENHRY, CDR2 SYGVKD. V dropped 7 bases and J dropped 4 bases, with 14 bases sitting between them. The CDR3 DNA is TGTGCCATCAACCCCCCCGACAGTTACGAGCAGTACTTC. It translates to CAINPPDSYEQYF.

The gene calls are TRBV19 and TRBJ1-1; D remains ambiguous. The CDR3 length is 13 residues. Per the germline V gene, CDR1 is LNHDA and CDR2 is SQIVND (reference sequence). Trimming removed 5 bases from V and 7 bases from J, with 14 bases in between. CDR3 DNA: TGTGCCAGTAGTTACGGAGGAGTCAATGAAGCTTTCTTT. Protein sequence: CASSYGGVNEAFF.

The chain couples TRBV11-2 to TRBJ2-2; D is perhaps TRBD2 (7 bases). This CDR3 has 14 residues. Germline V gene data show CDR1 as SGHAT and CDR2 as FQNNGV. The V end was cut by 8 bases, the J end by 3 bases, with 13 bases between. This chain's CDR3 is CASVGGADTGELFF. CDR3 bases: TGTGCCAGCGTTGGGGGGGCAGACACCGGGGAGCTGTTTTTT.

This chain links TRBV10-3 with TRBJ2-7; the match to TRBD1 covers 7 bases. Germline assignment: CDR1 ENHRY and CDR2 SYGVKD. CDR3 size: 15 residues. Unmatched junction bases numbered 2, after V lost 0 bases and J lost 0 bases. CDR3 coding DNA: TGTGCCATCAGTGAGTCCTCAGGGGGCTCCTACGAGCAGTACTTC. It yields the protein CAISESSGGSYEQYF.

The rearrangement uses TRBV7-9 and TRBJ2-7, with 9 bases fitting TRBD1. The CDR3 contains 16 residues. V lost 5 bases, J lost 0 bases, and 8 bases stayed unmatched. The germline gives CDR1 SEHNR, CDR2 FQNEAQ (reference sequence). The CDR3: CASSTWTGEVSYEQYF. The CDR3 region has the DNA TGTGCCAGCAGCACCTGGACAGGGGAGGTCTCCTACGAGCAGTACTTC.

The CDR3 loop is CASSLGQETYEQYF. In DNA form, the CDR3 reads TGTGCCAGCAGCTTAGGACAGGAGACCTACGAGCAGTACTTC. The chain employs TRBV13 and TRBJ2-7; TRBD1 is a possible D gene (5 bases). The germline V gene encodes CDR1 PRHDT and CDR2 FYEKMQ (reference sequence). This CDR3 has 14 amino acids. V dropped 0 bases and J dropped 2 bases, with 8 bases sitting between them.

The CDR3 region has the DNA TGTGCCAGCAGTGAACCGTTGACACTCATTAACTATGGCTACACCTTC. The encoded protein is CASSEPLTLINYGYTF. The gene calls are TRBV6-1 and TRBJ1-2; D gene uncertain. The germline V and J ends were trimmed by 2 bases and 1 base, with 14 bases remaining between them. The CDR3 spans 16 residues. The germline V gene encodes CDR1 MNHNS and CDR2 SASEGT.

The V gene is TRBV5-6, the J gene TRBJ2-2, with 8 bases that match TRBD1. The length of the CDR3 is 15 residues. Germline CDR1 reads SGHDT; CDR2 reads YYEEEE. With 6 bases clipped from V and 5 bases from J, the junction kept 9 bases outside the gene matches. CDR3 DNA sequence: TGTGCCAGCATCACCCAGGGGGCTAGGACCGGGGAGCTGTTTTTT. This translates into CASITQGARTGELFF.

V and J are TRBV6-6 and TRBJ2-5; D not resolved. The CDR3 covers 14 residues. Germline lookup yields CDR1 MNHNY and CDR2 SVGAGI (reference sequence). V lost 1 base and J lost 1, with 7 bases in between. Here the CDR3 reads CASSYFGTQETQYF. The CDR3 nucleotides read TGTGCCAGCAGTTACTTTGGCACCCAAGAGACCCAGTACTTC.

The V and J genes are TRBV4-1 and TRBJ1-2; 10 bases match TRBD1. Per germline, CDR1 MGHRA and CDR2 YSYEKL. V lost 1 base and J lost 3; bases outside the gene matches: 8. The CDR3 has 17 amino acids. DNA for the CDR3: TGCGCCAGCAGCCAAGTAAGACAGGGGGCGGGGGACTATGGCTACACCTTC. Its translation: CASSQVRQGAGDYGYTF.